This TCR beta chain came from a study of cytomegalovirus exposure and HLA in healthy donors. Overall study: In an early release, HLA-typed donors contributed approximately 80 million unique TCR sequences. Regarding the study as a whole: In an earlier analysis, most TCR beta V segments were productive about 90% or about 30% of the time. TCR beta sequences numbering under 20,000 were associated with HLA alleles at 0.05 false discovery rate in a later analysis. CMV serostatus was the sole immune exposure data available.

This clone was seen a few times. Its antigen remains unidentified. The PCR ran on 60 Vbeta and 13 Jbeta primers. Some clones are missing from TCRdb's copy, which holds only in-frame ones; the method was immunoSEQ multiplex PCR. The data contain some 200,000 clones, roughly 74% of them singletons. Germline assignment: CDR1 SGDLS and CDR2 YYNGEE. This CDR3 contains 15 residues. The trim removed 2 bases at V and 4 bases at J, leaving 4 bases unmatched. The sequenced sample was PBMCs. The TCR comes from a woman aged 30 to 39 in good health and CMV-seronegative. The genes are TRBV9 and TRBJ2-1, with 9 bases matching TRBD1. Here the CDR3 DNA reads TGTGCCAGCAGCGTCAGGGGACAGGGATACAATGAGCAGTTCTTC. Amino acid sequence: CASSVRGQGYNEQFF.